Listed here are 3 T cell receptor beta chains from one sample, sequenced in a study of identical twins. TCRdb analysed the 5' RACE reads with MiXCR anew, one entry per CDR3 protein. This sample has approximately 530,000 distinct CDR3 sequences; more than 20% occur once, and the top ten carry approximately 0.48%. Separately, the same data were catalogued under a study of yellow fever vaccine responses in identical twins.

Sequenced input: CD4+ T cells sorted from blood. These receptors came from a woman aged 18-29 years in good health.

The V and J genes are TRBV5-1 and TRBJ2-1; 8 bases are shared with TRBD1. The germline gives CDR1 SGHRS, CDR2 YFSETQ. The CDR3 is 15 amino acids. V shed 7 bases and J 4 bases; nucleotides not matched to a gene: 10. This CDR3 is CASHYRQGRYNEQFF. DNA of the CDR3: TGCGCCAGCCACTATCGACAGGGGAGATACAATGAGCAGTTCTTC.

V usage is TRBV29-1 and J usage is TRBJ1-1, with 12 nucleotides matching TRBD1. Germline CDR1 reads SQVTM; CDR2 reads ANQGSEA. The junction had 12 bases not matched to a gene; V was cut back by 6 bases and J by 1 base. The CDR3 is 17 amino acids. The CDR3 sequence: CSVTGTGGAGWNTEAFF. DNA of the CDR3: TGCAGCGTGACCGGGACAGGGGGCGCGGGTTGGAACACTGAAGCTTTCTTT.

This clonotype was found a few times. The chain employs TRBV5-1 and TRBJ2-1, with no clear D. Looked up from germline, CDR1 is SGHRS and CDR2 is YFSETQ. The CDR3 extends over 15 amino acids. V was clipped by 2 bases and J by 3 bases, with 12 bases between them. The CDR3 region has the DNA TGCGCCAGCAGCTTTGAAGGGAAAAGCTACAATGAGCAGTTCTTC. It codes for CASSFEGKSYNEQFF.